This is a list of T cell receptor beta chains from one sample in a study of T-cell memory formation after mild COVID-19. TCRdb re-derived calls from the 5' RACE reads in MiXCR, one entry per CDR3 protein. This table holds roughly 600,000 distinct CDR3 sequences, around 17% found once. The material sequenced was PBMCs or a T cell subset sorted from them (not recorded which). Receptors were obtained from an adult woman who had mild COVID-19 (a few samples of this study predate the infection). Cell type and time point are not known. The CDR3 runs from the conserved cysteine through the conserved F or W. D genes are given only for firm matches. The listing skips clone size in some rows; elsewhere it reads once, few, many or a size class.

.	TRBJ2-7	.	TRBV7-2	CASSLDPFEQYF	TGTGCCAGCAGCCTAGACCCCTTCGAGCAGTACTTC
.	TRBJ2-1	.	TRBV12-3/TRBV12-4	CASTHHNEQFF	TGTGCCAGCACTCATCACAATGAGCAGTTCTTC
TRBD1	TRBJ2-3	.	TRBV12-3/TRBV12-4	CASRGQKFPTDTQYF	TGTGCCAGCAGGGGACAGAAGTTTCCCACAGATACGCAGTATTTT
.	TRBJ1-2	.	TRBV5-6	CASSPRGNGYTF	TGTGCCAGCAGCCCCAGGGGAAATGGCTACACCTTC
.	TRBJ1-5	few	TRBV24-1	CATSGPGLTGQPQHF	TGTGCCACCAGTGGCCCCGGCTTGACGGGACAGCCCCAGCATTTT
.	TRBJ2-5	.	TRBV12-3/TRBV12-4	CASSLHRDFETQYF	TGTGCCAGCAGTCTTCACCGGGACTTCGAGACCCAGTACTTC
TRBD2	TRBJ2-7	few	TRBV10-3	CAISETPGLALLYEQYF	TGTGCCATCAGTGAGACCCCGGGACTAGCCCTCCTTTACGAGCAGTACTTC
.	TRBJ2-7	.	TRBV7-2	CASARDSSSYEQYF	TGTGCCAGCGCGCGGGACAGTAGCTCCTACGAGCAGTACTTC
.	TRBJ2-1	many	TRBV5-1	CASSLGGDMGRFF	TGCGCCAGCAGCTTGGGGGGAGATATGGGCAGGTTCTTC
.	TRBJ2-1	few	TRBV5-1	CASSLVQGYNEQFF	TGCGCCAGCAGCTTGGTCCAGGGCTACAATGAGCAGTTCTTC
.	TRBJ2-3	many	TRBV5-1	CASSPRGKADTQYF	TGCGCCAGCAGCCCCAGGGGTAAGGCAGATACGCAGTATTTT
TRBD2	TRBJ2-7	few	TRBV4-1	CASSPGRLAAYEQYF	TGCGCCAGCAGCCCCGGCCGTCTAGCGGCCTACGAGCAGTACTTC
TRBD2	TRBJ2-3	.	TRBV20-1	CSARILAGGPSTDTQYF	TGCAGTGCTAGGATTCTAGCGGGGGGGCCAAGCACAGATACGCAGTATTTT
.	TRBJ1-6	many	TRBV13	CASSSEDGGDSPLHF	TGTGCCAGCAGCTCGGAGGACGGGGGGGATTCACCCCTCCACTTT
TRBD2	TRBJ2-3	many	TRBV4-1	CASTEGERSGGTDTQYF	TGCGCCAGCACCGAGGGGGAGAGGAGCGGGGGAACAGATACGCAGTATTTT
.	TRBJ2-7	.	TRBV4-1	CASSQDTSYEQYF	TGCGCCAGCAGCCAGGACACTTCCTACGAGCAGTACTTC
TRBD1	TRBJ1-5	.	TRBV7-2	CASSFSTGVQPQHF	TGTGCCAGCAGCTTCTCCACAGGGGTTCAGCCCCAGCATTTT
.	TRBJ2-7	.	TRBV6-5	CASSYSTTPYYEQYF	TGTGCCAGCAGTTACTCGACGACACCGTACTACGAGCAGTACTTC
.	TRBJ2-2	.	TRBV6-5	CASSYSTGAVTGELFF	TGTGCCAGCAGTTACTCTACGGGGGCGGTCACCGGGGAGCTGTTTTTT
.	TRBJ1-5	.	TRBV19	CASSIPAYSNQPQHF	TGTGCCAGTAGTATTCCGGCCTATAGCAATCAGCCCCAGCATTTT
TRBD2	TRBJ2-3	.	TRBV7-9	CASSTTSGGDYTQYF	TGTGCCAGCAGCACGACTAGCGGGGGGGACTATACGCAGTATTTT
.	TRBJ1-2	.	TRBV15	CATSYRDSYGYTF	TGTGCCACCAGCTACCGGGATTCCTATGGCTACACCTTC
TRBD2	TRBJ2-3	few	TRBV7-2	CASSLVPSGSITDTQYF	TGTGCCAGCAGCTTAGTGCCCAGCGGGAGTATCACAGATACGCAGTATTTT
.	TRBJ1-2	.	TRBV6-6	CASSYIRDPYGYTF	TGTGCCAGCAGTTACATTAGAGACCCCTATGGCTACACCTTC
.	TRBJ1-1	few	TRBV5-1	CASREGVWDTEAFF	TGCGCCAGCCGGGAGGGGGTCTGGGACACTGAAGCTTTCTTT
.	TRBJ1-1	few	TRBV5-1	CASSLGGFMNTEAFF	TGCGCCAGCAGCTTGGGAGGCTTTATGAACACTGAAGCTTTCTTT
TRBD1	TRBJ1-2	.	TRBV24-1	CATSPKTGRGGYTF	TGTGCCACCAGTCCTAAGACAGGGAGAGGCGGCTACACCTTC
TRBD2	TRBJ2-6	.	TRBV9	CASSVEPSGLWTTGANVLTF	TGTGCCAGCAGCGTAGAGCCTAGCGGGCTCTGGACTACCGGGGCCAACGTCCTGACTTTC
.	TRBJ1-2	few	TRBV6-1	CASCSGVDRVEGYTF	TGTGCCAGCTGTTCTGGGGTGGACCGAGTTGAAGGCTACACCTTC
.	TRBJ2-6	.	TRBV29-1	CSARDGSSGANVLTF	TGCAGCGCCCGGGACGGCAGCTCTGGGGCCAACGTCCTGACTTTC
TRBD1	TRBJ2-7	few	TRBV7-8	CASSGRTGSSYEQYF	TGTGCCAGCAGCGGCCGGACAGGGAGCTCCTACGAGCAGTACTTC
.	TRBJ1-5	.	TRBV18	CASSPGGIDQPQHF	TGTGCCAGCTCACCCGGGGGTATAGATCAGCCCCAGCATTTT
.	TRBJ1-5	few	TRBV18	CASSPVVVSSDQPQHF	TGTGCCAGCTCACCGGTAGTCGTCTCGAGCGATCAGCCCCAGCATTTT
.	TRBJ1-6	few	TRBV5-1	CASSLAMGDNNSPLHF	TGCGCCAGCAGCTTGGCGATGGGGGACAATAATTCACCCCTCCACTTT
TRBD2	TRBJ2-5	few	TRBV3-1	CASSQGTSGSQETQYF	TGTGCCAGCAGCCAAGGGACTAGCGGGAGCCAAGAGACCCAGTACTTC
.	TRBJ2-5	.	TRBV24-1	CATSDTRETQYF	TGTGCCACCAGTGACACTAGAGAGACCCAGTACTTC
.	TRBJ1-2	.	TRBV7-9	CASSLAPEDYGYTF	TGTGCCAGCAGCTTAGCGCCAGAGGACTATGGCTACACCTTC
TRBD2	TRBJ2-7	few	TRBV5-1	CATRAGLGSYEQYF	TGCGCCACCAGAGCCGGACTAGGTTCCTACGAGCAGTACTTC
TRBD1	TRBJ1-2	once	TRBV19	CASSRDSYNYGYTF	TGTGCCAGTAGTAGGGACAGTTATAACTATGGCTACACCTTC
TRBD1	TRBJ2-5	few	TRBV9	CASSQGTARETQYF	TGTGCCAGCAGCCAAGGGACAGCCCGGGAGACCCAGTACTTC
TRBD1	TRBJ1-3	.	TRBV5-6	CASSVGTDQSISGNTIYF	TGTGCCAGCAGCGTCGGGACAGATCAATCTATCTCTGGAAACACCATATATTTT
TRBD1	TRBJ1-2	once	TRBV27	CASGSRTGLGYTF	TGTGCCAGCGGGTCTCGGACAGGGCTTGGCTACACCTTC
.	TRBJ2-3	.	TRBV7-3	CASSHVSGGSTDTQYF	TGTGCCAGCAGTCATGTGTCTGGCGGGAGCACAGATACGCAGTATTTT
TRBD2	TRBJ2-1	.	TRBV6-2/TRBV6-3	CASSPTSGRRDGEQFF	TGTGCCAGCAGCCCGACTAGCGGGAGACGGGATGGTGAGCAGTTCTTC
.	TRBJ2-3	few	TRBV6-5	CASSYSYGARTDTQYF	TGTGCCAGCAGTTACTCATACGGGGCTCGCACAGATACGCAGTATTTT
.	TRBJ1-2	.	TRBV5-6	CASSPPVGLGYTF	TGTGCCAGCAGCCCCCCGGTGGGTTTGGGCTACACCTTC
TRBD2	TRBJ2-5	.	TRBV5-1	CASSFGTSGGETQYF	TGCGCCAGCAGCTTCGGGACTAGCGGGGGGGAGACCCAGTACTTC
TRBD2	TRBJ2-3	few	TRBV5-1	CASRGLADITDTQYF	TGCGCCAGCAGAGGGCTAGCGGATATCACAGATACGCAGTATTTT
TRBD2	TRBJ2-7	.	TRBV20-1	CSVKTSGNSYEQYF	TGCAGTGTTAAAACTAGCGGGAACTCCTACGAGCAGTACTTC
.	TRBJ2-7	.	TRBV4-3	CASSQDGSSPSEQYF	TGCGCCAGCAGCCAAGACGGCAGTTCCCCTAGCGAGCAGTACTTC
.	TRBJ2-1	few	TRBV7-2	CASSFFGSKGDEQFF	TGTGCCAGCAGCTTCTTCGGGAGTAAGGGGGATGAGCAGTTCTTC
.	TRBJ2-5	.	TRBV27	CASAIKRTAETQYF	TGTGCCAGCGCTATCAAACGGACAGCAGAGACCCAGTACTTC